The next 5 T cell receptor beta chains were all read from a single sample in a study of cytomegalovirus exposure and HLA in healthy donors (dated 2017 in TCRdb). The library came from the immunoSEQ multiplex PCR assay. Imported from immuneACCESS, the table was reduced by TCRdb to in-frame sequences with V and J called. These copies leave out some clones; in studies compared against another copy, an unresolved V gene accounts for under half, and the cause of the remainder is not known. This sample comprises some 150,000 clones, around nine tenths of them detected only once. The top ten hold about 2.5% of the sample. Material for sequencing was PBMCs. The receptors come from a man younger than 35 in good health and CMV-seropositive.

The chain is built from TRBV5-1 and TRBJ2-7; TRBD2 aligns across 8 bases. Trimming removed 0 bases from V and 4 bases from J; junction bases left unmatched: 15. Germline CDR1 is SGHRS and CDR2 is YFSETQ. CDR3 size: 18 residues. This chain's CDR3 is CASSLDRGGKREWYEQYF. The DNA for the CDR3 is TGCGCCAGCAGCTTGGATCGGGGGGGGAAGAGGGAGTGGTACGAGCAGTACTTC.

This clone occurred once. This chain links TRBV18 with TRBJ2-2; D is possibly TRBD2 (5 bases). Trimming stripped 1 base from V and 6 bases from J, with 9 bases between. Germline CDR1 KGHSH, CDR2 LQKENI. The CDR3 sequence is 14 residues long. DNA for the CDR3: TGTGCCAGCTCACCACTTCGGGGTCCCGGGGAGCTGTTTTTT. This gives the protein CASSPLRGPGELFF.

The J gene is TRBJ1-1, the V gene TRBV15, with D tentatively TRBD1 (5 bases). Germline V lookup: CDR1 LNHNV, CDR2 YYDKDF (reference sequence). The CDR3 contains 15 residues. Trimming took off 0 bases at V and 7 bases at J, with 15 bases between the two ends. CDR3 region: CATSRDGGALGEAFF. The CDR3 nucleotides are TGTGCCACCAGCAGAGATGGTGGGGCTCTGGGTGAAGCTTTCTTT.

The CDR3 protein is CASSLTGYVGNTIYF. The DNA for the CDR3 is TGTGCCAGCAGCCTGACAGGGTACGTCGGAAACACCATATATTTT. V gene TRBV6-5 combines with J gene TRBJ1-3; 7 positions agree with TRBD1. This CDR3 contains 15 residues. The germline V gene encodes CDR1 MNHEY and CDR2 SVGAGI. V lost 6 bases and J lost 4; bases outside the gene matches: 9.

DNA of the CDR3: TGCAGCGGTGTCGGAGGGCCGGGGGAGTGGAACACTGAAGCTTTCTTT. This sequence encodes CSGVGGPGEWNTEAFF. V gene TRBV29-1 combines with J gene TRBJ1-1; tentatively, D is TRBD1 (5 bases). V shed 7 bases and J shed 1 base, with 22 bases lying between them. The CDR3 loop spans 16 amino acids. The germline V gene has CDR1 SQVTM and CDR2 ANQGSEA.